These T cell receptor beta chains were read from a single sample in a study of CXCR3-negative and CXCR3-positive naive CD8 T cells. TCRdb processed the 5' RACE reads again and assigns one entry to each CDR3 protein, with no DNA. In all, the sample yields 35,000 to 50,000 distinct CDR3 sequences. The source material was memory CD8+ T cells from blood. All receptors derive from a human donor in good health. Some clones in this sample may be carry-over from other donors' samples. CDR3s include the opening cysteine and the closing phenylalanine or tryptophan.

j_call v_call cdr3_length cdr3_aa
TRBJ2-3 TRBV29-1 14 CSALGGLSTDTQYF
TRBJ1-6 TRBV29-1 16 CSVRDGGGLLNSPLHF
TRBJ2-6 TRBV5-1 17 CASTDWTGSSGANVLTF
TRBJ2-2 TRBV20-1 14 CSARASGDTGELFF
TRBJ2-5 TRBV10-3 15 CAIGKDTGSGETQYF
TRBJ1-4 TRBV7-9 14 CASSLPGWDEKLFF
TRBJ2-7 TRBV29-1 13 CSAGESYSYEQYF
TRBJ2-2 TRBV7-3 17 CASSPFGGLLWTGELFF
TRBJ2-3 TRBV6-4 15 CASSPLGGGTDTQYF
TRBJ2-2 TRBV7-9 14 CASSFDRGTGELFF
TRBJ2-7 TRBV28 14 CASSLGLGVYEQYF
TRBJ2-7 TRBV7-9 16 CASSQRGQLPTYEQYF
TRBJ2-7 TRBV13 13 CASSFRGSYEQYF
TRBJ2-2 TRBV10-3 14 CAISESGQTGELFF
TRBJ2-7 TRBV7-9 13 CASTQGEDCEQYF
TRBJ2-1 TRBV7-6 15 CASSLPGTGYNEQFF
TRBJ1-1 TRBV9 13 CASSDNRGTEAFF
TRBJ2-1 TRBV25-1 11 CASGTGTDQFF
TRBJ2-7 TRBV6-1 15 CASSEETGSNYEQYF
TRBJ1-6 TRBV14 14 CASSPRDSRRSLHF
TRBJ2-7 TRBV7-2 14 CASSLDPAGVLEYF
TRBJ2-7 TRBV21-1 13 CASSKKGNYEQYF
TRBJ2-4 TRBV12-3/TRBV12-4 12 CASSLNRQIQYF